Below, 30 T cell receptor beta chains from the same sample are listed, as sequenced in a study of identical twins' blood T cells. TCRdb recomputed calls from the 5' RACE reads with MiXCR, one row per CDR3 protein. Here the sample spans 300,000 to 450,000 distinct CDR3 sequences, over 25% being singletons. Sequencing was done on a sample of PBMCs. Receptors originate from a woman aged 18 to 50 in good health.

This clonotype was detected many times. This chain connects TRBV2 to TRBJ1-2; D perhaps matches TRBD1 (6 bases). The CDR3 totals 12 residues. With 2 bases removed from V and 5 bases from J, the gap between germline ends came to 6 bases. The germline V gene has CDR1 SNHLY and CDR2 FYNNEI. The CDR3 region is CASSERGYGYTF. Written as DNA, the CDR3 is TGTGCCAGCAGTGAAAGGGGGTATGGCTACACCTTC. The full variable domain, with the rest looked up from reference TRBV2 and TRBJ1-2, is EPEVTQTPSHQVTQMGQEVILRCVPISNHLYFYWYRQILGQKVEFLVSFYNNEISEKSEIFDDQFSVERPDGSNFTLKIRSTKLEDSAMYFCASSERGYGYTFGSGTRLTVV.

The rearrangement uses TRBV29-1 and TRBJ2-3; the D gene is possibly TRBD2 (7 bases). There are 13 residues in the CDR3. Germline CDR1 is SQVTM and CDR2 is ANQGSEA. Trimming stripped 7 bases from V and 0 bases from J, with 11 bases between. CDR3 bases: TGCAGCGGCGGGGGCCTTAGCACAGATACGCAGTATTTT. This sequence encodes CSGGGLSTDTQYF.

This clonotype was seen a handful of times. The DNA of the CDR3 is TGTGCCAGTAGCCCCTCGAGGGACAGGGGTCAACAGCCCCAGCATTTT. The encoded protein is CASSPSRDRGQQPQHF. The chain employs TRBV19 and TRBJ1-5, with 10 positions matching TRBD1. The CDR3 is 16 amino acids. Germline lookup yields CDR1 LNHDA and CDR2 SQIVND (reference sequence). The junction had 12 bases not matched to a gene; V was cut back by 6 bases and J by 7 bases.

Turning to this clonotype: Relative to the germline gene, one junction end is altered; a read error may explain this. The CDR3 sequence is CAGRRLAGGYNEQFF. CDR3 nucleotide sequence: TGCGCCGGCAGACGACTAGCGGGGGGCTACAATGAGCAGTTCTTC. The V gene is TRBV10-2, the J gene TRBJ2-1; 13 bases fit TRBD2. The germline gives CDR1 WSHSY, CDR2 SAAADI. This CDR3 has 15 amino acids.

This rearrangement joins TRBV11-2 to TRBJ1-4; D may be TRBD1 (5 bases). This CDR3 has 15 residues. Germline V gives CDR1 SGHAT, CDR2 FQNNGV. The ends were cut back, 3 bases at V and 4 bases at J, with 12 bases in the middle. The CDR3 reads CASSFIGAVNEKLFF. CDR3 in DNA: TGTGCCAGCAGCTTCATCGGGGCAGTTAATGAAAAACTGTTTTTT.

The V and J genes are TRBV6-2 or TRBV6-3 and TRBJ2-2; 10 bases align to TRBD2. The CDR3 spans 19 residues. Germline V gene lookup returns CDR1 MNHEY and CDR2 SVGEGT. The junction had 12 bases not matched to a gene; V was cut back by 2 bases and J by 3 bases. The CDR3 region is CASSYGIPWTSGYTGELFF. Written as DNA, the CDR3 is TGTGCCAGCAGTTACGGGATACCATGGACTAGCGGTTACACCGGGGAGCTGTTTTTT.

This rearrangement joins TRBV9 to TRBJ2-1, with TRBD2 identical over 9 bases. The CDR3 runs to 15 residues. V was pared by 3 bases and J by 12 bases, with 13 bases of the junction left unmatched. Germline-derived CDR1 and CDR2 are SGDLS and YYNGEE. The CDR3 loop is CASSATPGLAFGQFF. The CDR3 region has the DNA TGTGCCAGCAGCGCGACTCCGGGACTAGCTTTCGGGCAGTTCTTC.

This clonotype was seen only a few times. The rearrangement links TRBV6-2 or TRBV6-3 to TRBJ1-5; D gene unclear. Looked up from germline, CDR1 is MNHEY and CDR2 is SVGEGT. This CDR3 is 16 amino acids long. V lost 0 bases and J 1 base, leaving 10 bases between the germline ends. The CDR3 reads CASSYSTLRSNQPQHF. CDR3 sequence (DNA): TGTGCCAGCAGTTACTCGACCCTTAGAAGCAATCAGCCCCAGCATTTT.

This chain joins TRBV11-2 and TRBJ1-2; D not certain. Germline values: CDR1 SGHAT, CDR2 FQNNGV. The CDR3 is 12 amino acids. V shed 8 bases and J shed 6 bases, with 13 bases lying between them. CDR3 in amino acids: CASSHHGNGYTF. The CDR3 DNA reads TGTGCCAGCTCCCATCACGGCAATGGCTACACCTTC.

This clonotype has a handful of counts. The genes are TRBV20-1 and TRBJ2-6, with TRBD1 identical over 8 bases. CDR1 is DFQATT and CDR2 is SNEGSKA in the germline V gene (reference sequence). After removal of 6 bases from V and 0 bases from J, the junction contained 13 bases not matched to a gene. This CDR3 has 18 residues. CDR3 nucleotide sequence: TGCAGTGCACCCGGGACAGGTTCGTTGACCTCTGGGGCCAACGTCCTGACTTTC. It specifies CSAPGTGSLTSGANVLTF.

This clonotype has only a few counts. The chain uses TRBV7-9 and TRBJ1-4, with no clear D. The CDR3 is 13 residues long. Per germline, CDR1 SEHNR and CDR2 FQNEAQ (reference sequence). V lost 5 bases and J lost 8, with 12 bases in between. The CDR3 DNA follows: TGTGCCAGCAGCGGTATCAGATTCGAAAAACTGTTTTTT. It yields the protein CASSGIRFEKLFF.

This clonotype was counted ten times or more. The V gene is TRBV5-4, the J gene TRBJ2-2; D gene uncertain. V lost 0 bases and J lost 9, with 6 bases in between. Germline values: CDR1 SGHNT, CDR2 YYREEE (reference sequence). The CDR3 runs 12 residues. In nucleotides, the CDR3 is TGTGCCAGCAGCTTGGATGAGAGGGAGCTGTTTTTT. The encoded protein is CASSLDERELFF.

The chain uses TRBV11-2 and TRBJ1-2; perhaps TRBD1 as D (6 bases). V was clipped by 4 bases and J by 5 bases, with 20 bases between them. Germline V gives CDR1 SGHAT, CDR2 FQNNGV. This CDR3 has 16 residues. The CDR3 sequence is CASSSGGTLGRYGYTF. The CDR3 DNA reads as TGTGCCAGCAGCTCCGGGGGCACTCTCGGCCGGTATGGCTACACCTTC.

This rearrangement joins TRBV21-1 to TRBJ2-7; the tabulated D call, TRBD1, remains unverified against the DNA. TRBV21-1 constitutes a pseudogene. This CDR3 region has 17 residues. The CDR3 here is CASSSATREHASYEQYF. CDR3 bases: TGTGCCAGCAGCTCAGCTACCAGGGAACACGCTTCGTATGAGCAGTACTTC.

The chain couples TRBV5-1 to TRBJ2-3; a possible D gene is TRBD2 (6 bases). CDR3 length: 15 amino acids. Trimming removed 7 bases at V and 2 bases at J, with 17 bases between. Germline values: CDR1 SGHRS, CDR2 YFSETQ. The CDR3 region has the DNA TGCGCCAGCGGTTACCGGGACTTACACACAGATACGCAGTATTTT. Protein product: CASGYRDLHTDTQYF.

This clonotype was counted between two and nine times. CDR3 in DNA: TGTGCCAGCAGCAACGGGATGACGGCCTATTCACCCCTCCACTTT. Its protein product is CASSNGMTAYSPLHF. This chain connects TRBV6-2 or TRBV6-3 to TRBJ1-6; D is ambiguous. The V end was cut by 6 bases, the J end by 8 bases, with 17 bases between. Germline V gene data show CDR1 as MNHEY and CDR2 as SVGEGT. The CDR3 is 15 amino acids.

This clonotype was counted only a few times. V gene TRBV28 combines with J gene TRBJ2-1; D unclear. Germline V gives CDR1 MDHEN, CDR2 SYDVKM. The V and J ends lost 6 bases and 0 bases respectively, with 18 bases between them. The CDR3 has 17 amino acids. CDR3: CASSPDQIGSSYNEQFF. CDR3 DNA sequence: TGTGCCAGCAGCCCCGACCAAATAGGAAGCTCCTACAATGAGCAGTTCTTC.

This clonotype was seen repeatedly, ten times or more. This chain uses TRBV25-1 with TRBJ1-1; D perhaps matches TRBD1 (6 bases). Germline V CDR1 and CDR2: MGHDK, SYGVNS. Trimming removed 3 bases from V and 5 bases from J, with 13 bases in between. CDR3 length: 14 residues. The CDR3 nucleotides are TGTGCCAGCAGTGATTATATAGGACAGACTGAAGCTTTCTTT. Translating it yields CASSDYIGQTEAFF.

The gene calls are TRBV3-1 and TRBJ1-1; D is perhaps TRBD1 (6 bases). In germline, CDR1 is LGHDT, CDR2 YNNKEL (reference sequence). V lost 2 bases, J lost 2 bases, and 12 bases lay in between. The CDR3 spans 15 residues. The CDR3 loop reads CASSQLTGINTEAFF. CDR3 bases: TGTGCCAGCAGCCAACTAACAGGGATTAACACTGAAGCTTTCTTT.

This chain connects TRBV6-5 to TRBJ1-2; D not resolved. The CDR3 totals 12 residues. The ends were cut back, 8 bases at V and 8 bases at J, with 15 bases in the middle. Per the germline V gene, CDR1 is MNHEY and CDR2 is SVGAGI. The CDR3 DNA reads as TGTGCCAGCGGCCCAACGTCAATAGGCTACACCTTC. Protein sequence: CASGPTSIGYTF.

In this sample, this clonotype turned up once. One end of the junction is discordant with germline, which a read error may explain. The rearrangement links TRBV13 to TRBJ1-6, with D tentatively TRBD1 (5 bases). The CDR3 covers 12 residues. Germline V CDR1 and CDR2: PRHDT, FYEKMQ (reference sequence). CDR3 DNA sequence: TGTGCCAGCAGACGGGGGGATTCACTCCTCCACTTT. The encoded protein is CASRRGDSLLHF.

This clonotype has more than one count but fewer than ten. The rearrangement links TRBV5-1 to TRBJ2-3; 12 positions agree with TRBD2. The CDR3 length is 19 residues. Germline V gene data show CDR1 as SGHRS and CDR2 as YFSETQ. The V and J ends lost 4 bases and 0 bases, in that order; junction bases with no gene match: 12. CDR3 sequence reads: CASSRGLAGTYTSTDTQYF. CDR3 nucleotide sequence: TGCGCCAGCAGCCGCGGACTAGCGGGAACCTATACTAGCACAGATACGCAGTATTTT.

The J gene is TRBJ1-6, the V gene TRBV20-1, with D tentatively TRBD1 (5 bases). CDR1 is DFQATT and CDR2 is SNEGSKA in the germline V gene (reference sequence). This CDR3 is built from 15 residues. V was shortened by 1 base and J by 9 bases, with 16 bases between the two germline ends. CDR3 nucleotide sequence: TGCAGTGCTAGAGTGCCGGGGCTCTTGGGTTCACCCCTCCACTTT. Its translation: CSARVPGLLGSPLHF.

V is TRBV6-5 and J is TRBJ2-7; maybe TRBD1 (5 bases). CDR1 is MNHEY, CDR2 SVGAGI, per germline. V lost 10 bases, J lost 1 base, and 17 bases lay in between. This CDR3 is 14 amino acids long. CDR3 sequence reads: CATRTRHVSYEQYF. The CDR3 nucleotides are TGTGCCACCAGGACACGACACGTTTCCTACGAGCAGTACTTC.

The rearrangement links TRBV12-3 or TRBV12-4 to TRBJ2-7; D is perhaps TRBD1 (5 bases). The CDR3 length is 14 residues. V was clipped by 4 bases and J by 0 bases, with 10 bases between them. In nucleotides, the CDR3 is TGTGCCAGCAGTTCCAGGGTGAGCTCCTACGAGCAGTACTTC. Encoded protein: CASSSRVSSYEQYF.

This clonotype was seen a few times. This sequence joins TRBV9 and TRBJ2-1; the match to TRBD2 covers 7 bases. The germline CDR1 and CDR2 sequences are SGDLS and YYNGEE. The CDR3 extends over 15 amino acids. After removal of 4 bases from V and 4 bases from J, the junction contained 8 bases not matched to a gene. This chain's CDR3 is CASSSGLGGYNEQFF. The CDR3 DNA follows: TGTGCCAGCAGCTCAGGACTAGGAGGTTACAATGAGCAGTTCTTC.

Points on this clonotype: Given a much more abundant clone one base away, this may be a read error. The V and J genes are TRBV5-1 and TRBJ1-3, with 7 bases lining up with TRBD1. The germline V gene has CDR1 SGHRS and CDR2 YFSETQ. This CDR3 spans 14 amino acids. Trimming took 6 bases from V and 4 from J; bases not matched to a gene: 7. CDR3 sequence: CASNHTGAGNTIYF. The DNA of the CDR3 is TGCGCCAGCAACCATACAGGGGCCGGAAACACCATATATTTT.

As for this clonotype: Compared with germline, one end of the junction differs, possibly owing to a read error. The V gene is TRBV12-3 or TRBV12-4, the J gene TRBJ2-1, with 10 bases aligning to TRBD1. The CDR3 contains 16 residues. The CDR3 spells CAGSPGTGVGHNEQFF. Written as DNA, the CDR3 is TGTGCCGGCAGTCCTGGGACAGGGGTTGGCCACAATGAGCAGTTCTTC.

The chain couples TRBV18 to TRBJ1-5; no reliable D call. Germline V gives CDR1 KGHSH, CDR2 LQKENI. The CDR3 is made up of 14 amino acids. Trimming took 2 bases from V and 0 from J, leaving 5 bases between them. The CDR3 DNA sequence: TGTGCCAGCTCACCAGTTAATAGCAATCAGCCCCAGCATTTT. Encoded protein: CASSPVNSNQPQHF.

The V and J genes are TRBV29-1 and TRBJ1-5; 9 bases line up with TRBD1. CDR3 length: 13 residues. The ends lost 6 bases at V and 4 bases at J; junction bases unmatched: 4. Germline values: CDR1 SQVTM, CDR2 ANQGSEA. The CDR3 sequence is CSVRDRGNQPQHF. DNA of the CDR3: TGCAGCGTCCGTGACAGGGGGAATCAGCCCCAGCATTTT.